The source of this TCR beta chain is a study of human T cells and chemical hapten exposure (dated by TCRdb to about 2021). For the study in its entirety: For sensitization, 2% DPC in acetone was applied to a roughly 2 cm by roughly 2 cm area of upper inner arm skin. Throughout the study period of around 25 weeks, patients also received therapeutic DPC doses to the scalp every week. Patch tests used Finn chambers with 0.01% DPC on the upper back, scored after 6 days by International Contact Dermatitis Research Group standards. The mostly female patient cohort included alopecia areata with under or over 50% scalp involvement, alopecia totalis and alopecia universalis. Libraries were pooled for sequencing, and per-sample TCR yields varied mainly because of small differences in library volumes within the pool. The study tracked peripheral blood TCR repertoire changes in vivo during primary and secondary sensitization to the hapten diphenylcyclopropenone (DPC) in alopecia patients. Blood samples were taken from patients before sensitization (week 0) and at 2, 6 and about 24 weeks after DPC sensitization. Blood for TCR sequencing was provided by twenty-nine alopecia patients at one to four time points (pre-sensitization, 2, 6 and 24 weeks).

The meaning of the sample's time point label: patch test 3, about 24 weeks after DPC sensitization. This specimen's treatment or condition label, per the study, means: therapeutic diphenylcyclopropenone sensitization with weekly scalp DPC. Blood at each patch-test visit was drawn before the patch test was applied. Patients were considered eligible if aged 18 to 70, diagnosed with alopecia and deemed suitable for DPC therapy, and patients were excluded if pregnant. Unfractionated whole blood was collected in Tempus Blood RNA tubes, and total RNA was extracted from that blood. Study-wide findings and limitations: The number of TCRs above 1 in 1000 frequency did not change with DPC sensitization; there was no evidence of global repertoire structure alterations. Expanded TCRs formed significantly more large CDR3 similarity clusters than pre-sensitization or healthy control sets, consistent with antigen-driven responses. Patch test score was positively correlated with the number of PT1 expanded TCRs, with significance at thresholds 8, 16 and 32 but not at 4. Because every patient had alopecia, a presumed autoimmune disease, the patients' immune response might differ from that of healthy individuals. After repeated subsampling, changes were observed in the strength of the expansion versus patch-test correlation and in the threshold at which the correlation became significant.

Library prep was done by RACE. Sequencing was carried out with a NextSeq 500. During library preparation, unique molecular identifiers were attached to individual cDNA molecules so that TCRs could be counted in a quantitative, reproducible way. Both TCR alpha and TCR beta chains were sequenced from each blood RNA sample. Turning to the authors' computational methods: Samples had a median of approximately 93,000 TCRs, with a range from roughly 23,224 to 700,000. V, J and CDR3 annotation of the TCR reads was performed with the Decombinator software suite. For the PS versus PT1 abundance plots, all samples were subsampled to the same number of TCRs (28,000). Expanded TCRs were defined as absent before sensitization and observed at least eight times at the 2-week time point. The public reads were reprocessed in TCRdb via fastp at Q25 and MiXCR, keeping in-frame beta chains. Identical CDR3 protein sequences are pooled into one entry, listed with their most common genes and DNA. TCRdb assigned the V and J calls; the authors' analysis was not used. Across this sample there are roughly 200,000 distinct CDR3 sequences, with under 30% seen only once. The ten largest clones capture 2% to 2.5% of the sample.

This clonotype was recorded a few times. Its antigen has not been determined. No base quality values were provided; no much bigger clone lies one nucleotide off. CDR1 is given as SGHTA and CDR2 as FQGNSA, both from the germline V gene. Trimming takes 4 bases off V and 7 bases off J; junction bases not matched to a gene: 10. There are 16 amino acids in the CDR3, from cysteine to phenylalanine inclusive. Only CDR3 DNA is held: 48 bases, read in frame from base 1. The specimen comprised whole blood, sampled in connection with sensitization to the hapten diphenylcyclopropenone (DPC). The source is a woman in her thirties or forties with alopecia areata. Some clones in this sample may be carry-over from other donors' samples. The sequence is built from TRBV7-2 and TRBJ1-6; 7 bases in the middle match TRBD1. DNA sequence: TGTGCCAGCAGCTCCCTCAGGGGGGTTAGAAATTCACCCCTCCACTTT. It encodes CASSSLRGVRNSPLHF.